A selection of T cell receptor beta chains follows, all from one sample in a study of Ad26.COV2.S vaccination and SARS-CoV-2 variants. This table comes from immunoSEQ multiplex PCR, and its TCRdb copy is limited to in-frame clones, with some not included. The profile shows hundreds of thousands of clones, 92% of them singletons. The source material was peripheral blood, sampled after recovery from COVID-19. The receptor source for this set is a human donor who had recovered from COVID-19. Each CDR3 is given with its conserved first and last residue. The order of the fields is V gene, clone size, D gene, J gene, CDR3 protein, CDR3 DNA. The D gene is left open where the match is weak. Clone size is given for some rows only: seen once, a few or many times, or a class if the clone is expanded.

TRBV7-8	NA	NA	TRBJ1-5	CASSLAGGMKQPQHF	TGTGCCAGCAGCTTAGCGGGCGGAATGAAACAGCCCCAGCATTTT
TRBV9	NA	TRBD2	TRBJ2-1	CASSVGGAGFTYNEQFF	TGTGCCAGCAGCGTAGGAGGAGCGGGGTTTACCTACAATGAGCAGTTCTTC
TRBV4-2	NA	NA	TRBJ1-1	CASSQEAGNTEAFF	TGTGCCAGCAGCCAAGAAGCAGGGAACACTGAAGCTTTCTTT
TRBV19	NA	NA	TRBJ2-5	CASSPGGQETQYF	TGTGCCAGTAGTCCCGGGGGTCAAGAGACCCAGTACTTC
TRBV3-1/TRBV3-2	NA	NA	TRBJ1-2	CASSQDPSYGYTF	TGTGCCAGCAGCCAAGATCCAAGCTATGGCTACACCTTC
TRBV18	once	NA	TRBJ2-7	CASSRTTGIAYEQYF	TGTGCCAGCTCTCGAACGACAGGAATTGCCTACGAGCAGTACTTC
TRBV4-3	NA	TRBD1	TRBJ1-6	CASSQGGPGQVTTTLHF	TGCGCCAGCAGCCAGGGTGGTCCGGGACAGGTAACGACAACCCTCCACTTT
TRBV14	NA	NA	TRBJ1-3	CASSQVRGSGGNTIYF	TGTGCCAGCAGCCAAGTACGGGGAAGTGGTGGAAACACCATATATTTT
TRBV6-4	once	TRBD1	TRBJ2-1	CASSDSRSGGPSSYNEQFF	TGTGCCAGCAGTGACTCAAGATCAGGGGGACCTTCCTCCTACAATGAGCAGTTCTTC
TRBV3-1/TRBV3-2	NA	NA	TRBJ2-3	CASSQAVGGGTDTQYF	TGTGCCAGCAGCCAAGCTGTGGGGGGTGGCACAGATACGCAGTATTTT
TRBV6-4	NA	TRBD1	TRBJ2-3	CASSDSTGLGDTQYF	TGTGCCAGCAGTGACTCGACAGGGCTGGGGGATACGCAGTATTTT
TRBV9	once	NA	TRBJ2-5	CASSEPRPGLQETQYF	TGTGCCAGCAGCGAACCGCGGCCGGGGCTTCAAGAGACCCAGTACTTC
TRBV18	NA	TRBD1	TRBJ1-1	CASSPVPGQGTEAFF	TGTGCCAGCTCACCTGTCCCGGGACAGGGAACTGAAGCTTTCTTT
TRBV7-9	NA	NA	TRBJ2-1	CASSPPNELGLDEQFF	TGTGCCAGCAGCCCCCCTAACGAGTTGGGTTTGGATGAGCAGTTCTTC
TRBV6-5	NA	TRBD2	TRBJ2-7	CASSYQAGTTYEQYF	TGTGCCAGCAGTTACCAAGCGGGGACTACCTACGAGCAGTACTTC
TRBV10-3	NA	NA	TRBJ2-1	CAISETITVPLNEQFF	TGTGCCATCAGTGAGACCATCACAGTCCCCTTGAATGAGCAGTTCTTC
TRBV11-2	NA	TRBD1	TRBJ1-2	CASRRAAGGETYGYTF	TGTGCCAGCAGGCGTGCGGCAGGGGGCGAAACCTATGGCTACACCTTC
TRBV25-1	NA	TRBD1	TRBJ2-3	CASSEQGVTDTQYF	TGTGCCAGCAGTGAACAGGGGGTCACAGATACGCAGTATTTT
TRBV18	once	NA	TRBJ2-5	CASSPKRTGDQETQYF	TGTGCCAGCTCACCTAAACGCACGGGAGACCAAGAGACCCAGTACTTC
TRBV4-2	NA	TRBD1	TRBJ2-2	CASSQVGQGAIGTGELFF	TGTGCCAGCAGCCAGGTGGGACAGGGGGCTATTGGCACCGGGGAGCTGTTTTTT
TRBV12-3/TRBV12-4	NA	NA	TRBJ1-3	CASSLQNTIYF	TGTGCCAGCAGTCTTCAAAACACCATATATTTT
TRBV7-9	NA	NA	TRBJ1-1	CASSSGWEFDTEAFF	TGTGCCAGCAGCTCCGGGTGGGAATTCGACACTGAAGCTTTCTTT
TRBV7-9	NA	NA	TRBJ1-5	CASSLGLLQGNQPQHF	TGTGCCAGCAGCTTAGGACTCCTACAGGGCAATCAGCCCCAGCATTTT
TRBV29-1	NA	TRBD1	TRBJ1-1	CSGYRGSRTEAFF	TGCAGCGGATACAGGGGGTCGAGGACTGAAGCTTTCTTT
TRBV7-3	NA	TRBD1	TRBJ1-1	CASSFRDRGGRTEAFF	TGTGCCAGCAGCTTCCGGGACAGGGGAGGTCGCACTGAAGCTTTCTTT
TRBV5-1	once	NA	TRBJ2-5	CASSDPGGETQYF	TGCGCCAGCAGCGACCCTGGGGGGGAGACCCAGTACTTC
TRBV7-9	NA	TRBD1	TRBJ2-3	CASSSRDRGTDTQYF	TGTGCCAGCAGCTCCCGGGACAGGGGCACAGATACGCAGTATTTT
TRBV21-1	NA	NA	TRBJ1-1	CASSHNTIRTEAFF	TGTGCCAGCAGCCATAACACAATTCGCACTGAAGCTTTCTTT
TRBV28	NA	NA	TRBJ2-5	CASSPHTGKVETQYF	TGTGCCAGCAGTCCCCATACAGGAAAGGTTGAGACCCAGTACTTC
TRBV21-1	NA	NA	TRBJ1-3	CASSEGEGNSGNTIYF	TGTGCCAGCTCGGAGGGGGAGGGAAACTCTGGAAACACCATATATTTT
TRBV9	once	NA	TRBJ2-6	CASSVANHAGYGANVLTF	TGTGCCAGCAGCGTAGCTAATCACGCCGGGTACGGGGCCAACGTCCTGACTTTC
TRBV12-3/TRBV12-4	NA	NA	TRBJ2-3	CASRVGADTQYF	TGTGCCAGCAGGGTGGGAGCAGATACGCAGTATTTT
TRBV5-4	NA	NA	TRBJ1-1	CASSWGNTEAFF	TGTGCCAGCAGCTGGGGGAACACTGAAGCTTTCTTT
TRBV2	NA	TRBD1	TRBJ2-7	CASRVPGQTLSSYEQYF	TGTGCCAGCAGGGTGCCGGGACAGACCCTGAGCTCCTACGAGCAGTACTTC
TRBV19	once	TRBD1	TRBJ1-2	CASSPRDSYGYTF	TGTGCCAGTAGTCCTCGGGACAGCTATGGCTACACCTTC
TRBV6-2/TRBV6-3	NA	TRBD1	TRBJ1-2	CASSVQGERAGGYTF	TGTGCCAGCAGTGTACAGGGGGAACGAGCGGGTGGCTACACCTTC
TRBV23-1	NA	NA	TRBJ2-5	CAPGTFGFYQETQYF	TGCGCACCAGGCACTTTCGGTTTTTACCAAGAGACCCAGTACTTC
TRBV10-3	NA	NA	TRBJ2-3	CAISGNFGGTDTQYF	TGTGCCATCAGTGGTAACTTCGGGGGCACAGATACGCAGTATTTT
TRBV7-9	NA	TRBD1	TRBJ1-5	CASSPRDRPDQPQHF	TGTGCCAGCAGCCCCCGGGACAGGCCGGATCAGCCCCAGCATTTT
TRBV14	NA	NA	TRBJ1-4	CASSPWGRLDEKLFF	TGTGCCAGCAGCCCATGGGGGCGTTTGGATGAAAAACTGTTTTTT
TRBV15	NA	NA	TRBJ2-1	CATSRARGNEQFF	TGTGCCACCAGCAGGGCCCGGGGGAATGAGCAGTTCTTC
TRBV6-5	NA	NA	TRBJ2-3	CASSPPGRITDTQYF	TGTGCCAGCAGTCCCCCGGGACGGATCACAGATACGCAGTATTTT
TRBV5-4	NA	NA	TRBJ2-7	CASSLTDSYEQYF	TGTGCCAGCAGCCTAACGGACAGCTACGAGCAGTACTTC
TRBV4-2	NA	TRBD1	TRBJ1-1	CASRDGAGGNTEAFF	TGTGCCAGCAGAGACGGGGCAGGGGGGAACACTGAAGCTTTCTTT
TRBV7-7	NA	TRBD1	TRBJ1-3	CASSPEPGGFAGNTIYF	TGTGCTAGCAGCCCCGAGCCAGGGGGTTTCGCTGGAAACACCATATATTTT
TRBV4-2	NA	NA	TRBJ1-4	CASSQASTATNEKLFF	TGTGCCAGCAGCCAAGCATCCACGGCAACTAATGAAAAACTGTTTTTT
TRBV3-1/TRBV3-2	few	TRBD1	TRBJ1-1	CASSPRTGLNTEAFF	TGTGCCAGCAGCCCGCGGACAGGGCTTAACACTGAAGCTTTCTTT
TRBV4-1	NA	NA	TRBJ1-5	CASSQGGPNNQPQHF	TGCGCCAGCAGCCAAGGCGGTCCTAACAATCAGCCCCAGCATTTT
TRBV6-5	NA	TRBD1	TRBJ2-7	CASSNRDRWREQYF	TGTGCCAGCAGTAACCGGGACAGGTGGCGCGAGCAGTACTTC
TRBV3-1/TRBV3-2	NA	NA	TRBJ2-1	CASSQDWGNPLF	TGTGCCAGCAGCCAAGATTGGGGGAATCCCCTCTTC
TRBV27	NA	TRBD2	TRBJ2-5	CASSPSGGATETQYF	TGTGCCAGCAGTCCTAGCGGGGGGGCCACAGAGACCCAGTACTTC
TRBV7-2	NA	NA	TRBJ2-7	CASSFPPRGAFFEQYF	TGTGCCAGCAGCTTCCCCCCCCGGGGGGCTTTTTTCGAGCAGTACTTC
TRBV15	NA	NA	TRBJ2-3	CATSQSVQSTDTQYF	TGTGCCACCAGCCAATCTGTTCAGAGCACAGATACGCAGTATTTT
TRBV5-5	once	NA	TRBJ1-4	CASSTTGDSNEKLFF	TGTGCCAGCAGCACCACAGGTGACAGTAATGAAAAACTGTTTTTT
TRBV2	NA	TRBD2	TRBJ2-3	CASSEARGSDTQYF	TGTGCCAGCAGTGAAGCGCGGGGGTCAGATACGCAGTATTTT
TRBV19	NA	TRBD1	TRBJ2-7	CASSKDDRVPEEQYF	TGTGCCAGTAGTAAGGACGACAGGGTCCCCGAGGAGCAGTACTTC
TRBV7-9	NA	TRBD1	TRBJ1-5	CASSPDRAGNQPQHF	TGTGCCAGCAGCCCGGACAGGGCTGGCAATCAGCCCCAGCATTTT